These 25 T cell receptor beta chains came from one sample sequenced in a study of T cells expressing NK-cell markers. No DNA is given; TCRdb re-called the 5' RACE reads and lists each CDR3 protein once. The sample's table shows approximately 550,000 distinct CDR3 sequences. What was sequenced was blood T cells: a sorted CD56 or NKG2C T cell subset, CD4+ or CD8+ T cells, or bulk PBMC T cells (not recorded which). Receptor source: a man aged 18 to 30 in good health.

The chain employs TRBV3-1 and TRBJ2-1; as DNA is missing, the TRBD1 call by TCRdb cannot be tested. Germline CDR1 is LGHDT and CDR2 is YNNKEL (reference sequence). The CDR3 runs to 18 residues. The CDR3 loop reads CASSLRVMAGRSGNEQFF.

The chain uses TRBV12-3 or TRBV12-4 and TRBJ2-5. There are 16 residues in the CDR3. The CDR3 is CASSKGSVRVQETQYF.

The chain carries TRBV6-2 or TRBV6-3 and TRBJ2-7; TCRdb's D call, TRBD2, is unchecked because there is no DNA. Germline CDR1 is MNHEY and CDR2 is SVGEGT. This CDR3 spans 14 amino acids. The chain's CDR3 is CASSRGGLPYEQYF.

J is TRBJ1-3 and V is TRBV7-9; TCRdb picks TRBD1, but there is no DNA to check that call. The CDR3 has 16 amino acids. Germline V gene lookup returns CDR1 SEHNR and CDR2 FQNEAQ (reference sequence). The CDR3 loop is CASSLAADNSGNTIYF. The entire variable domain, with the rest obtained from reference TRBV7-9 and TRBJ1-3, is as follows: DTGVSQNPRHKITKRGQNVTFRCDPISEHNRLYWYRQTLGQGPEFLTYFQNEAQLEKSRLLSDRFSAERPKGSFSTLEIQRTEQGDSAMYLCASSLAADNSGNTIYFGEGSWLTVV.

J is TRBJ2-3 and V is TRBV25-1; TCRdb names TRBD2, which stays unverified in the absence of DNA. Germline values: CDR1 MGHDK, CDR2 SYGVNS. This CDR3 comprises 14 residues. The CDR3 is CASSDLVEADTQYF.

The V gene is TRBV9, the J gene TRBJ2-1; TCRdb lists TRBD2, though no DNA is available to test this call. The germline CDR1 and CDR2 sequences are SGDLS and YYNGEE. The CDR3 spans 16 residues. This CDR3 is CASSVEGGAFDNEQFF.

The V gene is TRBV20-1, the J gene TRBJ2-5; the TRBD2 assignment by TCRdb is unverifiable without DNA. CDR1 is DFQATT, CDR2 SNEGSKA, per germline (reference sequence). The CDR3 is 16 residues long. CDR3 protein: CSAPRGETSGQETQYF.

The chain employs TRBV27 and TRBJ2-4; TCRdb calls TRBD1, which cannot be checked without DNA. Germline CDR1 reads MNHEY; CDR2 reads SMNVEV (reference sequence). This CDR3 has 20 amino acids. The CDR3 protein is CASSSSPGQGGVLAKNIQYF.

The genes are TRBV6-2 or TRBV6-3 and TRBJ2-7; TCRdb's D gene call, TRBD1, goes unchecked for lack of DNA. This CDR3 spans 12 amino acids. Germline CDR1 and CDR2: MNHEY and SVGEGT. The CDR3 sequence: CASSSDSYEQYF.

The J gene is TRBJ2-2, the V gene TRBV7-2; TCRdb gives TRBD2 as the D gene, but with no DNA this cannot be confirmed. CDR3 length equals 17 residues. CDR1 and CDR2 (germline): SGHTA, FQGNSA. The CDR3 spells CASSPRDGGTDPGELFF.

This chain joins TRBV6-4 and TRBJ2-2. The CDR3 covers 13 residues. Per germline, CDR1 MRHNA and CDR2 SNTAGT. The CDR3: CASSDFMNGELFF.

The rearrangement links TRBV9 to TRBJ1-2; the D gene TCRdb calls, TRBD1, cannot be checked with no DNA. The V gene's germline CDR1 is SGDLS and CDR2 YYNGEE. CDR3 length: 15 residues. Here the CDR3 reads CASSANRVGGYGYTF.

The J gene is TRBJ2-3, the V gene TRBV4-2; there is no DNA to check the TCRdb D call of TRBD2. This CDR3 contains 17 residues. Germline V CDR1 and CDR2: LGHNA, YNFKEQ. The CDR3 spells CASSQGMAGSVRDTQYF.

V and J are TRBV5-6 and TRBJ2-1; TCRdb's D call, TRBD1, is unchecked because there is no DNA. This CDR3 has 16 residues. Germline loops: CDR1 SGHDT, CDR2 YYEEEE. CDR3 protein: CASTPWETTLVNEQFF.

The chain combines TRBV28 with TRBJ2-1; TCRdb picks TRBD2, but there is no DNA to check that call. Germline CDR1 is MDHEN and CDR2 is SYDVKM. The CDR3 runs to 16 residues. The CDR3 is CASSPLLAGGGNEQFF.

The chain links TRBV29-1 to TRBJ2-1; the TCRdb call, TRBD2, lacks DNA for checking. The CDR3 is 15 amino acids. Per the germline V gene, CDR1 is SQVTM and CDR2 is ANQGSEA. CDR3 sequence: CSVAPLAGPYNEQFF.

V gene TRBV6-1 combines with J gene TRBJ2-7. This CDR3 region has 14 residues. Germline loops: CDR1 MNHNS, CDR2 SASEGT. CDR3 in amino acids: CASSERQLAYEQYF.

CDR3 sequence: CASSQAGQGNSPLHF. The chain recombines TRBV4-2 with TRBJ1-6; TCRdb's D call, TRBD1, is unchecked because there is no DNA. CDR3 length: 15 amino acids. CDR1 and CDR2 from the germline V gene are LGHNA and YNFKEQ.

CDR3 sequence reads: CASSLAQEGVGGNGYTF. The chain employs TRBV28 and TRBJ1-2. The CDR3 is 17 amino acids. Germline V gene data show CDR1 as MDHEN and CDR2 as SYDVKM.

CDR3 sequence reads: CASSGQGVPGELFF. J is TRBJ2-2 and V is TRBV7-9; the D call of TRBD1 rests on TCRdb alone, since no DNA is present to check it. CDR1 is SEHNR and CDR2 is FQNEAQ in the germline V gene (reference sequence). This CDR3 comprises 14 residues. Full variable domain (remainder filled in from reference TRBV7-9 and TRBJ2-2): DTGVSQNPRHKITKRGQNVTFRCDPISEHNRLYWYRQTLGQGPEFLTYFQNEAQLEKSRLLSDRFSAERPKGSFSTLEIQRTEQGDSAMYLCASSGQGVPGELFFGEGSRLTVL.

J is TRBJ1-3 and V is TRBV9. Germline-derived CDR1 and CDR2 are SGDLS and YYNGEE. CDR3 length: 15 amino acids. The CDR3 region is CASSVESVSGNTIYF.

V is TRBV12-3 or TRBV12-4 and J is TRBJ2-1; the D call of TRBD1 rests on TCRdb alone, since no DNA is present to check it. CDR3 size: 17 residues. The CDR3 loop is CASTLGSGDRGGDEQFF.

The chain couples TRBV14 to TRBJ2-3; the TCRdb D gene call, TRBD2, has no DNA to confirm it. The CDR3 loop spans 16 amino acids. Germline V gene lookup returns CDR1 SGHDN and CDR2 FVKESK. The CDR3 sequence: CASSQLAGLDTDTQYF.

The rearrangement joins TRBV9 to TRBJ2-1; without DNA, the TCRdb call of TRBD2 cannot be checked. CDR1 is SGDLS and CDR2 is YYNGEE in the germline V gene. CDR3 size: 19 residues. The CDR3 sequence is CASSTQTRVGLAGVNEQFF.

V is TRBV7-2 and J is TRBJ2-3; without DNA, the TCRdb call of TRBD2 cannot be checked. CDR3 size: 16 residues. Germline lookup yields CDR1 SGHTA and CDR2 FQGNSA. CDR3: CASSPGASGFTDTQYF. The variable domain in full, completed from reference TRBV7-2 and TRBJ2-3, reads GAGVSQSPSNKVTEKGKDVELRCDPISGHTALYWYRQSLGQGLEFLIYFQGNSAPDKSGLPSDRFSAERTGGSVSTLTIQRTQQEDSAVYLCASSPGASGFTDTQYFGPGTRLTVL.